Below are 32 T cell receptor beta chains sequenced from a single sample in a study of blood T cells in healthy people across ages (dated by TCRdb to about 2015). The library was made by 5' RACE. Sequencing instrument: Illumina HiSeq 2500. A second roughly 7 to 12 cycle PCR used a sample-barcoded 5' primer and a J-beta primer mix. Using fastp at Q25 and MiXCR, TCRdb reprocessed the public reads and kept productive beta chains. Rows with one shared CDR3 protein collapse into an entry with the most common genes and DNA. The sample records some 1 million distinct CDR3 sequences, more than 40% of which are singletons. The leading ten clones occupy approximately 17% of the sample. The specimen was blood. Receptor source: a woman in her sixties or seventies in good health.

This clonotype was counted only a few times. The chain joins TRBV5-1 to TRBJ2-1, with 9 bases aligning to TRBD2. Looked up from germline, CDR1 is SGHRS and CDR2 is YFSETQ. The CDR3 is made up of 14 amino acids. V was clipped by 5 bases and J by 9 bases; unmatched bases: 9. CDR3 amino acids: CASSPSGNRGEQFF. CDR3 coding DNA: TGCGCCAGCAGTCCTAGCGGGAACCGGGGTGAGCAGTTCTTC.

For this clonotype: This may be a read error, as it is one base from a much larger clone. The V and J genes are TRBV20-1 and TRBJ2-1, with 11 bases matching TRBD2. The CDR3 is 14 residues long. V lost 3 bases, J lost 9 bases, and 7 bases stayed unmatched. Germline loops: CDR1 DFQATT, CDR2 SNEGSKA (reference sequence). This CDR3 is CSASKIAGGGEQFF. The DNA for the CDR3 is TGCAGTGCTAGTAAGATAGCGGGAGGGGGTGAGCAGTTCTTC.

The rearrangement links TRBV24-1 to TRBJ2-7, with 7 positions matching TRBD1. V lost 2 bases and J lost 2; bases outside the gene matches: 5. CDR3 length equals 15 residues. From germline, CDR1 is KGHDR and CDR2 SFDVKD. The CDR3 coding sequence is TGTGCCACCAGTGATTCACAGGGGCTAGCCTACGAGCAGTACTTC. The encoded protein is CATSDSQGLAYEQYF.

This clonotype was seen repeatedly, ten times or more. The gene calls are TRBV28 and TRBJ2-5; no clear D gene. There are 13 residues in the CDR3. V shed 0 bases and J shed 5 bases, with 7 bases lying between them. Germline V gene sequence: CDR1 MDHEN, CDR2 SYDVKM. The CDR3 loop reads CASSLWGRETQYF. CDR3 DNA: TGTGCCAGCAGTTTATGGGGCCGCGAGACCCAGTACTTC.

This clonotype was observed a few times. The chain carries TRBV12-3 or TRBV12-4 and TRBJ2-4; D is unclear. Trimming stripped 1 base from V and 10 bases from J, with 8 bases between. The CDR3 runs to 12 residues. The CDR3 spells CASSLGQAIQYF. The CDR3 nucleotides read TGTGCCAGCAGTTTAGGGCAGGCAATTCAGTACTTC.

The V gene is TRBV27, the J gene TRBJ2-2, with D maybe TRBD2 (5 bases). Germline V gives CDR1 MNHEY, CDR2 SMNVEV (reference sequence). Trimming pared 5 bases from V and 5 bases from J, leaving 21 bases between. The CDR3 totals 17 residues. The DNA of the CDR3 is TGTGCCAGCAGTCTCCGAGGTTGGGAGAAAGGTACCGGGGAGCTGTTTTTT. Residues: CASSLRGWEKGTGELFF.

This chain links TRBV3-1 with TRBJ1-1; no clear D gene. The V gene lost 0 bases and the J gene lost 9 bases, with 17 bases spanning the gap. CDR1 and CDR2 from the germline V gene are LGHDT and YNNKEL (reference sequence). This CDR3 has 15 amino acids. The DNA of the CDR3 is TGTGCCAGCAGCCAAGAATTGCGGAGAGCTCGGAAAGCTTTCTTT. Translating gives CASSQELRRARKAFF.

The CDR3 DNA reads TGTGCCCCTGGAAAGGCCAACAATGAGCAGTTCTTC. Its translation is CAPGKANNEQFF. The V call is TRBV2, the J call TRBJ2-1; D unclear. V dropped 11 bases and J dropped 5 bases, with 13 bases sitting between them. The CDR3 length is 12 residues. CDR1 is SNHLY and CDR2 is FYNNEI in the germline V gene.

The CDR3: CASSTRTAWRHEQYF. In DNA, the CDR3 is TGTGCCAGCAGTACCCGGACCGCTTGGCGCCACGAGCAGTACTTC. The rearrangement uses TRBV27 and TRBJ2-7; D not certain. Germline V gene sequence: CDR1 MNHEY, CDR2 SMNVEV (reference sequence). The CDR3 covers 15 residues. The V end was cut by 5 bases, the J end by 5 bases, with 19 bases between.

The chain links TRBV30 to TRBJ2-5, with a weak D call TRBD1 (6 bases). The DNA end is a closer match to TRBJ2-7, so the J assignment may be wrong. The CDR3 loop spans 13 amino acids. Germline assignment: CDR1 GTSNPN and CDR2 SVGIG (reference sequence). The CDR3 DNA sequence: TGTGCCTGGAAACGGCAAGGGGGCTACGAGCAGTACTTC. Residues: CAWKRQGGYEQYF.

The rearrangement joins TRBV3-1 to TRBJ2-7, with 10 bases aligning to TRBD1. Losses at the gene ends were 4 bases for V and 9 bases for J; bases not matched to a gene: 6. CDR1 LGHDT and CDR2 YNNKEL come from the germline V gene (reference sequence). The CDR3 is 13 residues long. CDR3 coding DNA: TGTGCCAGCAGCCCCATGACAGGGGGCGGGCAGTACTTC. This translates into CASSPMTGGGQYF.

This clonotype has just a few counts. The chain couples TRBV27 to TRBJ1-2; 9 bases match TRBD1. V was pared by 3 bases and J by 8 bases, with 10 bases of the junction left unmatched. The germline gives CDR1 MNHEY, CDR2 SMNVEV (reference sequence). This CDR3 has 15 amino acids. DNA for the CDR3: TGTGCCAGCAGTTTTACAATAACAGGGGGCGCAGGCTACACCTTC. It yields the protein CASSFTITGGAGYTF.

V usage is TRBV20-1 and J usage is TRBJ2-1, with 9 bases fitting TRBD2. V was clipped by 5 bases and J by 3 bases; unmatched bases: 11. The CDR3 is made up of 16 amino acids. Per germline, CDR1 DFQATT and CDR2 SNEGSKA (reference sequence). The CDR3 coding sequence is TGCAGTGCTGCCCCCACGTTAGCGGGAGTCTACAATGAGCAGTTCTTC. This sequence encodes CSAAPTLAGVYNEQFF.

The chain links TRBV28 to TRBJ2-7; TRBD1 aligns across 8 bases. Trimming removed 3 bases from V and 5 bases from J; junction bases left unmatched: 3. Germline CDR1 reads MDHEN; CDR2 reads SYDVKM. The length of the CDR3 is 13 residues. In DNA form, the CDR3 reads TGTGCCAGCAGTTTGACAGGGGAACACGAGCAGTACTTC. It yields the protein CASSLTGEHEQYF. The whole variable domain, remainder taken from reference TRBV28 and TRBJ2-7, is DVKVTQSSRYLVKRTGEKVFLECVQDMDHENMFWYRQDPGLGLRLIYFSYDVKMKEKGDIPEGYSVSREKKERFSLILESASTNQTSMYLCASSLTGEHEQYFGPGTRLTVT.

The J gene is TRBJ2-7, the V gene TRBV5-1, with D tentatively TRBD1 or TRBD2 (5 bases each). V lost 5 bases to trimming and J lost 5 bases, with 20 bases between them. Germline CDR1 reads SGHRS; CDR2 reads YFSETQ. The CDR3 consists of 15 residues. The CDR3 region is CASSKRGPSYDEQYF. CDR3 DNA sequence: TGCGCCAGCAGTAAGAGGGGACCTTCGTATGACGAGCAGTACTTC.

The rearrangement links TRBV20-1 to TRBJ2-5; D might be TRBD2 (5 bases). The assigned J gene may be wrong: the sequence end matches TRBJ2-7 better. Germline V gives CDR1 DFQATT, CDR2 SNEGSKA (reference sequence). CDR3 length: 12 residues. The CDR3 reads CSANLGGYEQYF. CDR3 nucleotides: TGCAGTGCAAACTTAGGAGGCTACGAGCAGTACTTC.

This clonotype was detected a few times. The chain couples TRBV13 to TRBJ2-7, with D perhaps TRBD2 (5 bases). The V end was cut by 5 bases, the J end by 3 bases, with 14 bases between. Germline V gene sequence: CDR1 PRHDT, CDR2 FYEKMQ (reference sequence). This CDR3 has 14 amino acids. The CDR3 bases are TGTGCCAGCAGCAAAAAAGGAGGATACTACGAGCAGTACTTC. This encodes CASSKKGGYYEQYF. Drawing the rest from reference TRBV13 and TRBJ2-7, the complete variable domain is AAGVIQSPRHLIKEKRETATLKCYPIPRHDTVYWYQQGPGQDPQFLISFYEKMQSDKGSIPDRFSAQQFSDYHSELNMSSLELGDSALYFCASSKKGGYYEQYFGPGTRLTVT.

This clonotype was observed once. The rearrangement uses TRBV27 and TRBJ2-2; 9 nucleotides match TRBD1. The germline V gene encodes CDR1 MNHEY and CDR2 SMNVEV (reference sequence). V was clipped by 5 bases and J by 9 bases; unmatched bases: 10. The CDR3 loop spans 15 amino acids. The CDR3 region is CASSPRQGGSRELFF. The CDR3 DNA reads TGTGCCAGCAGTCCCAGACAGGGGGGGAGCAGGGAGCTGTTTTTT.

The chain couples TRBV5-1 to TRBJ2-7; weak D call: TRBD1 (6 bases). This CDR3 contains 15 residues. V gave up 1 base and J gave up 7 bases, with 18 bases separating them. Looked up from germline, CDR1 is SGHRS and CDR2 is YFSETQ. Here the CDR3 reads CASSLRQGPRREQYF. DNA for the CDR3: TGCGCCAGCAGCTTGAGGCAGGGGCCCAGAAGGGAGCAGTACTTC.

The CDR3 region has the DNA TGTGCCAGCAGTTTATCCCCGGGATACAATGAGCAGTACTTC. Translation: CASSLSPGYNEQYF. The rearrangement joins TRBV28 to TRBJ2-1; D possibly corresponds to TRBD2 (5 bases). The J call may be wrong; the DNA end is better matched by TRBJ2-7. Germline V gene sequence: CDR1 MDHEN, CDR2 SYDVKM. The CDR3 is 14 residues long.

The chain combines TRBV28 with TRBJ1-5; possible D gene TRBD1, 6 bases. The CDR3 loop spans 12 amino acids. Germline CDR1 MDHEN, CDR2 SYDVKM. The V end was cut by 6 bases, the J end by 7 bases, with 10 bases between. This CDR3 is CASRQGSQPQHF. The CDR3 nucleotides are TGTGCCAGCAGACAGGGATCCCAGCCCCAGCATTTT.

The chain joins TRBV24-1 to TRBJ2-5; 8 nucleotides line up with TRBD1. The CDR3 covers 17 residues. The V gene end was trimmed by 3 bases and the J gene end by 11 bases; junction bases not matched to a gene: 19. Per the germline V gene, CDR1 is KGHDR and CDR2 is SFDVKD. CDR3 in DNA: TGTGCCACCAGTGATCCTCGACCGGGACAGGTAGTCAATGTGCAGTACTTC. Protein product: CATSDPRPGQVVNVQYF.

This chain joins TRBV20-1 and TRBJ1-5, with D hard to call. Trimming pared 6 bases from V and 6 bases from J, leaving 12 bases between. This CDR3 contains 12 residues. Germline CDR1 DFQATT, CDR2 SNEGSKA (reference sequence). The CDR3: CSAADEVQPQHF. DNA of the CDR3: TGCAGTGCCGCAGATGAGGTTCAGCCCCAGCATTTT.

This chain links TRBV20-1 with TRBJ1-1; 7 bases are a match to TRBD1. The J segment lost 1 base and the V segment lost 3 bases, leaving 5 bases of the junction unmatched. Germline V gene sequence: CDR1 DFQATT, CDR2 SNEGSKA (reference sequence). The CDR3 has 14 residues. CDR3 residues: CSARNAGGNTEAFF. Here the CDR3 DNA reads TGCAGTGCTAGGAACGCAGGGGGGAACACTGAAGCTTTCTTT.

In its sample, this clonotype was seen a few times. The rearrangement links TRBV29-1 to TRBJ2-1; 11 bases line up with TRBD2. V lost 1 base, J lost 3 bases, and 2 bases stayed unmatched. The CDR3 extends over 15 amino acids. Germline V lookup: CDR1 SQVTM, CDR2 ANQGSEA. CDR3 bases: TGCAGCGTTGAAGGGACTAGCGGGTTCTACAATGAGCAGTTCTTC. Its translation is CSVEGTSGFYNEQFF.

This rearrangement joins TRBV6-1 to TRBJ2-7; 7 bases match TRBD2. CDR1 is MNHNS and CDR2 is SASEGT in the germline V gene. This CDR3 is built from 13 residues. Trimming cost V 3 bases and J 3 bases; bases outside gene matches: 2. The CDR3 DNA is TGTGCCAGCAGTGAGGCTAGCGGCTACGAGCAGTACTTC. Its translation: CASSEASGYEQYF.

The chain has TRBV9 and TRBJ2-7; D might be TRBD1 (5 bases). Germline values: CDR1 SGDLS, CDR2 YYNGEE. CDR3 length: 13 residues. Deletions cut 0 bases from V and 4 bases from J, with 8 bases between. The CDR3 is CASSVGTKYEQYF. For the CDR3, the DNA is TGTGCCAGCAGCGTAGGGACAAAATACGAGCAGTACTTC.

The CDR3 sequence is CAHRGRGPDSPLHF. For the CDR3, the DNA is TGTGCCCACAGGGGAAGGGGGCCGGACTCACCCCTCCACTTT. The rearrangement uses TRBV6-5 and TRBJ1-6; TRBD1 matches at 7 bases. Trimming took 11 bases from V and 10 from J; bases not matched to a gene: 14. The CDR3 totals 14 residues. The germline gives CDR1 MNHEY, CDR2 SVGAGI.

This clonotype was detected only a few times. V and J are TRBV15 and TRBJ2-5; the D is unclear. Germline CDR1 reads LNHNV; CDR2 reads YYDKDF (reference sequence). Trimming pared 0 bases from V and 4 bases from J, leaving 15 bases between. CDR3 length: 16 residues. CDR3 in amino acids: CATSRDYGQLGETQYF. Written as DNA, the CDR3 is TGTGCCACCAGCAGAGACTATGGCCAGCTGGGAGAGACCCAGTACTTC.

This clonotype turned up a few times. This chain links TRBV12-3 or TRBV12-4 with TRBJ2-1; TRBD1 matches 8 bases. The CDR3 has 16 amino acids. Losses at the gene ends were 6 bases for V and 0 bases for J; bases not matched to a gene: 7. In nucleotides, the CDR3 is TGTGCCAGCAGGCACGACAGGGGTAGCTCCTACAATGAGCAGTTCTTC. This translates into CASRHDRGSSYNEQFF.

This sequence joins TRBV5-1 and TRBJ2-1; 10 nucleotides agree with TRBD2. The J segment lost 0 bases and the V segment lost 7 bases, leaving 4 bases of the junction unmatched. The CDR3 extends over 15 amino acids. Germline values: CDR1 SGHRS, CDR2 YFSETQ. For the CDR3, the DNA is TGCGCCAGCGAACTAGCGGGGAGCTCCTACAATGAGCAGTTCTTC. Translation gives CASELAGSSYNEQFF.

In this sample, this clonotype turned up a few times. The chain recombines TRBV7-9 with TRBJ1-6, with a possible D match to TRBD1 (5 bases). This CDR3 region has 17 residues. Trimming stripped 2 bases from V and 7 bases from J, with 18 bases between. Germline CDR1 reads SEHNR; CDR2 reads FQNEAQ (reference sequence). This chain's CDR3 is CASSLLRGPAGNSPLHF. In DNA form, the CDR3 reads TGTGCCAGCAGCTTATTGCGGGGCCCTGCGGGGAATTCACCCCTCCACTTT.